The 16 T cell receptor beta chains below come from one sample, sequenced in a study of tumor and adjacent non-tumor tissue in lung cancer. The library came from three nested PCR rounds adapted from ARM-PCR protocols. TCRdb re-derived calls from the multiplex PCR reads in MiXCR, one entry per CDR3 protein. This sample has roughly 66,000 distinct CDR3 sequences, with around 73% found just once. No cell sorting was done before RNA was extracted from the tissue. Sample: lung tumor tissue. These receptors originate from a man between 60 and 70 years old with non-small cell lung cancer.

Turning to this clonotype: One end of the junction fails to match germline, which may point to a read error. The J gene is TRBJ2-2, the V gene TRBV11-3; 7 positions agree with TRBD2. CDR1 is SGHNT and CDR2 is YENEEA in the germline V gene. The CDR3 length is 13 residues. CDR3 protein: CASSLDLSGELLF. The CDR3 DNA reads TGTGCTAGCAGCTTAGATTTGAGCGGGGAGCTGTTATTT.

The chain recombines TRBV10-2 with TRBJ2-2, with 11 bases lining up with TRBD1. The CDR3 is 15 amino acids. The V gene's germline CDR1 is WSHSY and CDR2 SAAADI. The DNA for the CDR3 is TGCACCACCATCCCCGGACAGGGGGCGAGGGGGGAGCTGTTTTTT. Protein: CTTIPGQGARGELFF.

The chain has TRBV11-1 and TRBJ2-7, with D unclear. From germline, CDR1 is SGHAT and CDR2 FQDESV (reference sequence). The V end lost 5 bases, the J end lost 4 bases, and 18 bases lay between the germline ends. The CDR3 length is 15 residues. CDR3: CASSALGKGQYEQYF. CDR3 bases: TGTGCCAGCAGCGCCCTGGGCAAAGGCCAGTACGAGCAGTACTTC.

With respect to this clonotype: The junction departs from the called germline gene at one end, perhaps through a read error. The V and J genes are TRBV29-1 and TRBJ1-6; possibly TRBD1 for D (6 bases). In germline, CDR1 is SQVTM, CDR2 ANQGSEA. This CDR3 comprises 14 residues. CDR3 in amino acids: CSVASGRGNSPLHF. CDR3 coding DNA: TGCAGCGTTGCGTCCGGCAGGGGTAATTCGCCCCTCCACTTT. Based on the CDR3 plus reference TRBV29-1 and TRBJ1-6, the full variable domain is SAVISQKPSRDICQRGTSLTIQCQVDSQVTMMFWYRQQPGQSLTLIATANQGSEATYESGFVIDKFPISRPNLTFSTLTVSNMSPEDSSIYLCSVASGRGNSPLHFGNGTRLTVT.

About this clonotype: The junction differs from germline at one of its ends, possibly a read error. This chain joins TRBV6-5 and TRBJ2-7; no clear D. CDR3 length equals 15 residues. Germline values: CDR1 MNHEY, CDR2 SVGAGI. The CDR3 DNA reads TGTGCCAGCAGTTACTCAAGGCGGAAGACGGTCGAGCAGTCCTTC. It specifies CASSYSRRKTVEQSF.

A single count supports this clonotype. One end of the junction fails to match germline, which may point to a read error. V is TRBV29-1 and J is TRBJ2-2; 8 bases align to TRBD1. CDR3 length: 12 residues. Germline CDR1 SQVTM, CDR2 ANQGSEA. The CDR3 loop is CSVLAGGWEQFF. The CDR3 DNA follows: TGCAGCGTTCTCGCAGGGGGCTGGGAGCAGTTTTTT.

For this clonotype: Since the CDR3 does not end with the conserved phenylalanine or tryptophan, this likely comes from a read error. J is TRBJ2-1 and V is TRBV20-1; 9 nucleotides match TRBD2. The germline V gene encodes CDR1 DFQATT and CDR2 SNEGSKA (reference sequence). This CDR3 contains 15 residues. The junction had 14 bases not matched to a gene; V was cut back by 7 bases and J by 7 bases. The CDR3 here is CSVINLAGFVNEQFL. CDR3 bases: TGCAGTGTTATAAACCTAGCGGGGTTCGTTAATGAGCAGTTCCTA.

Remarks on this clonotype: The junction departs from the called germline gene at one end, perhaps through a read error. The DNA of the CDR3 is TGCAGTGTTGGACAGGGAGGAGGCAATCAGCTCCAGCATTTT. Protein product: CSVGQGGGNQLQHF. V usage is TRBV29-1 and J usage is TRBJ1-5; the match to TRBD1 covers 8 bases. This CDR3 contains 14 residues. The germline V gene has CDR1 SQVTM and CDR2 ANQGSEA.

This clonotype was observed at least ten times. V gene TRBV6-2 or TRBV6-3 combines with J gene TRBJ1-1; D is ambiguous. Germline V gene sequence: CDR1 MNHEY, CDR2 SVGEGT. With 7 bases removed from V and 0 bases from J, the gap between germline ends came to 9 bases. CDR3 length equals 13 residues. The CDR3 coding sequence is TGTGCCAGCATATTACAGATGAACACTGAAGCTTTCTTT. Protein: CASILQMNTEAFF.

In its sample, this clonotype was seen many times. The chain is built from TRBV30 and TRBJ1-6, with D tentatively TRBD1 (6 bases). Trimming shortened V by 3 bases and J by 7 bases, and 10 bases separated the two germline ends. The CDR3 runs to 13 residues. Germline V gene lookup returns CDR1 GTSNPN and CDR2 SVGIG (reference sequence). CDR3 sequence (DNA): TGTGCCTGGAGGGTCGACAGGAATTCACCCCTCCACTTT. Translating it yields CAWRVDRNSPLHF.

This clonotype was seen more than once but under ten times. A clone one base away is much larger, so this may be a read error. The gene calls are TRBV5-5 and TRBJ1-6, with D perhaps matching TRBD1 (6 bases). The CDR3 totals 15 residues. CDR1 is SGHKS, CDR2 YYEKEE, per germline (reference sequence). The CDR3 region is CVSSPPGGLVSPLHF. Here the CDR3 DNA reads TGTGTCAGCAGCCCTCCGGGGGGGCTAGTTTCACCCCTCCACTTT.

The CDR3 loop is CATSGASYNEQFF. The CDR3 bases are TGTGCCACCAGCGGGGCCTCCTACAATGAGCAGTTCTTC. This chain connects TRBV15 to TRBJ2-1, with D possibly TRBD1 on 5 matching bases. This CDR3 comprises 13 residues. CDR1 and CDR2 (germline): LNHNV, YYDKDF (reference sequence). V was pared by 5 bases and J by 0 bases, with 5 bases between.

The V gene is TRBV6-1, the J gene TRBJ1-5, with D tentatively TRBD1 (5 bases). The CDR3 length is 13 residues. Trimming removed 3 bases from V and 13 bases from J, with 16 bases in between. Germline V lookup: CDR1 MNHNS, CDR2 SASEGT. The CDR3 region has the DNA TGTGCCAGCAGTGAGGGGTCTGGGACTACACAGCATTTT. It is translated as CASSEGSGTTQHF.

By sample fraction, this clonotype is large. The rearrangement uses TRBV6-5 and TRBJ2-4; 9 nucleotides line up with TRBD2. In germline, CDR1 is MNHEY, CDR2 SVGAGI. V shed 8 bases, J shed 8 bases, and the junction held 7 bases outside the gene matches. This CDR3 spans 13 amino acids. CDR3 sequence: CASAGGPADIQYF. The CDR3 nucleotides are TGTGCCAGCGCGGGAGGGCCGGCTGACATTCAGTACTTC.

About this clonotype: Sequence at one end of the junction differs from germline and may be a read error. The CDR3 sequence: CASSLSQGRGANLLTF. The CDR3 DNA reads as TGCGCCAGCAGCTTATCACAGGGACGGGGGGCCAACCTCCTGACTTTC. The chain combines TRBV5-1 with TRBJ2-6, with a possible D match to TRBD2 (7 bases). The CDR3 length is 16 residues. The V gene's germline CDR1 is SGHRS and CDR2 YFSETQ. The whole variable domain, filled in from reference TRBV5-1 and TRBJ2-6, reads KAGVTQTPRYLIKTRGQQVTLSCSPISGHRSVSWYQQTPGQGLQFLFEYFSETQRNKGNFPGRFSGRQFSNSRSEMNVSTLELGDSALYLCASSLSQGRGANLLTFGAGSRLTVL.

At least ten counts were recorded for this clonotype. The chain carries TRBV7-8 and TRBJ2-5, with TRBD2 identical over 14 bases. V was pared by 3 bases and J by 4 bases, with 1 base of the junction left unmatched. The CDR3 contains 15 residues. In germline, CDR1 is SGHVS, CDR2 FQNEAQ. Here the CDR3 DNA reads TGTGCCAGCAGCTTGGGACTAGCGGGAGCAGAGACCCAGTACTTC. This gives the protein CASSLGLAGAETQYF.